This paragraph reports one T cell receptor (beta chain). Definite or probable Susac syndrome was diagnosed using recently defined diagnostic criteria. It was with random hexamers that 0.5 to 1 ug RNA was reverse transcribed. Via MiXCR, TCRdb re-called the immunoSEQ multiplex PCR reads, giving one row per CDR3 protein. The sample includes around 170,000 distinct CDR3 sequences, 94% seen only once; the top ten take 0.12%. The data derive from a study of CD8 T cells in Susac syndrome. Germline V gene data show CDR1 as LNHDA and CDR2 as SQIVND (reference sequence). The V end lost 2 bases, the J end lost 2 bases, and 13 bases lay between the germline ends. The length of the CDR3 is 16 residues.

This TCR was sampled from a human donor with Susac syndrome. The sample was CD4+ T cells from PBMCs. The rearrangement uses TRBV19 and TRBJ1-5; D is perhaps TRBD1 (5 bases). The CDR3 spells CASSIWEGMGNQPQHF. As DNA, the CDR3 is TGTGCCAGTAGTATATGGGAGGGGATGGGCAATCAGCCCCAGCATTTT.